This TCR beta chain was sequenced for a study of CD8 T cells in ankylosing spondylitis. Notes on the study in general: CD8+ cells made up the disease-linked clones, which were relatively rare in peripheral blood. Ankylosing spondylitis blood appeared to carry a characteristic TCR beta motif of roughly eight highly homologous variants.

This clonotype was counted ten times or more. Its antigen is unidentified. CDR1 is ENHRY and CDR2 is SYGVKD in the germline V gene. The CDR3 has 14 amino acids. V was trimmed by 7 bases and J by 2 bases, leaving 15 bases between them. TCRdb re-derived calls from the 5' RACE reads in MiXCR, one entry per CDR3 protein. The sample gives under 250,000 distinct CDR3 sequences, about 10% of which show up once; 6.8% is in the top ten. V usage is TRBV10-3 and J usage is TRBJ2-7; maybe TRBD2 (6 bases). The source of this sequence is a male donor with ankylosing spondylitis or in good health (not recorded which). Specimen: blood, either unsorted or a sorted T cell fraction (not recorded which). In nucleotides, the CDR3 is TGTGCCATCAAAGGGGCGGGGTCGACCTACGAGCAGTACTTC. The encoded protein is CAIKGAGSTYEQYF.